Listed below are T cell receptor beta chains from one sample, sequenced in a study of T cell changes during pregnancy in multiple sclerosis. Assay used: immunoSEQ multiplex PCR; TCRdb lists only in-frame clones, some missing. The sample contains 73,000 or so clones, about 90% of which appear only once. The sequences come from peripheral blood, collected in the second trimester of pregnancy. These receptors were obtained from a female donor with multiple sclerosis, enrolled in a pregnancy study. Both conserved end residues are part of each CDR3. The D gene is left open where the match is weak. Rows may omit the clone size; those that give it use once, few, many or a size class.

clone_size | j_call | d_call | v_call | cdr3_aa | cdr3_nt
. | TRBJ2-1 | . | TRBV7-2 | CASTPGFHNEQFF | TGTGCCAGCACCCCAGGGTTCCACAATGAGCAGTTCTTC
once | TRBJ2-3 | . | TRBV7-3 | CASSLGARDTQYF | TGTGCCAGCAGCTTAGGGGCACGAGATACGCAGTATTTT
. | TRBJ1-2 | TRBD1 | TRBV6-5 | CASSYRGQGNYGYTF | TGTGCCAGCAGTTATCGAGGACAGGGTAACTATGGCTACACCTTC
. | TRBJ2-7 | . | TRBV7-9 | CASSSQGGYEQYF | TGTGCCAGCAGCTCACAGGGAGGGTACGAGCAGTACTTC
. | TRBJ2-2 | TRBD2 | TRBV30 | CAWSGVAGAWKLFF | TGTGCCTGGAGTGGCGTAGCGGGGGCGTGGAAGCTGTTTTTT
. | TRBJ1-1 | . | TRBV10-3 | CAISDVAGQNTEAFF | TGTGCCATCAGTGACGTAGCAGGGCAAAACACTGAAGCTTTCTTT
. | TRBJ2-7 | . | TRBV5-1 | CASSLVRGYEQYF | TGCGCCAGCAGCTTGGTCAGGGGTTACGAGCAGTACTTC
. | TRBJ2-5 | . | TRBV7-2 | CASSPRGETQYF | TGTGCCAGCAGCCCCCGCGGAGAGACCCAGTACTTC
. | TRBJ2-7 | TRBD1 | TRBV7-2 | CASSLGQGGSYEQYF | TGTGCCAGCAGCTTAGGACAGGGGGGCTCCTACGAGCAGTACTTC
. | TRBJ1-3 | . | TRBV6-6 | CASSRVVNSGNTIYF | TGTGCCAGCAGTCGGGTAGTTAACTCTGGAAACACCATATATTTT
. | TRBJ1-2 | TRBD1 | TRBV30 | CAWGTEGIHYGYTF | TGTGCCTGGGGGACAGAGGGGATTCACTATGGCTACACCTTC
. | TRBJ1-1 | . | TRBV7-2 | CASSTPGPNTEAFF | TGTGCCAGCAGCACCCCAGGGCCGAACACTGAAGCTTTCTTT
. | TRBJ2-4 | . | TRBV5-4 | CASSQKTGFENIQYF | TGTGCCAGCAGCCAAAAAACAGGTTTCGAAAACATTCAGTACTTC
. | TRBJ2-7 | . | TRBV10-3 | CAIGRGNYEQYF | TGTGCCATCGGAAGAGGGAACTACGAGCAGTACTTC
. | TRBJ2-7 | TRBD1 | TRBV28 | CASSLSDRGGEQYF | TGTGCCAGCAGTTTATCGGACAGGGGAGGGGAGCAGTACTTC
. | TRBJ2-2 | TRBD1 | TRBV19 | CASSAGTANTGELFF | TGTGCCAGTAGCGCCGGGACAGCCAACACCGGGGAGCTGTTTTTT
. | TRBJ2-3 | . | TRBV6-5 | CASSLTGGWTDTQYF | TGTGCCAGCAGCCTGACTGGTGGTTGGACAGATACGCAGTATTTT
. | TRBJ2-7 | . | TRBV19 | CASKDRAYEQYF | TGTGCCAGTAAAGACAGAGCCTACGAGCAGTACTTC
. | TRBJ1-1 | TRBD1 | TRBV13 | CASSRGTGENTEAFF | TGTGCCAGCAGCCGGGGGACAGGAGAGAACACTGAAGCTTTCTTT
. | TRBJ1-2 | TRBD1 | TRBV5-1 | CASSSTGWDYGYTF | TGCGCCAGCAGCTCGACAGGGTGGGACTATGGCTACACCTTC
. | TRBJ1-3 | . | TRBV18 | CASSSPGVVGNTIYF | TGTGCCAGCTCATCACCCGGGGTGGTAGGAAACACCATATATTTT
. | TRBJ1-5 | TRBD1 | TRBV7-8 | CASSWTGVNQPQHF | TGTGCCAGCAGCTGGACAGGGGTAAATCAGCCCCAGCATTTT
once | TRBJ2-7 | . | TRBV30 | CASSGIGGTYEQYF | TGTGCCTCTTCGGGGATTGGGGGGACCTACGAGCAGTACTTC
. | TRBJ1-1 | . | TRBV29-1 | CSVPSNTEAFF | TGCAGCGTCCCCTCGAACACTGAAGCTTTCTTT
. | TRBJ2-3 | TRBD2 | TRBV7-6 | CASSLLAGNYGDTQYF | TGTGCCAGCAGCTTATTAGCGGGGAATTATGGAGATACGCAGTATTTT
. | TRBJ2-7 | . | TRBV7-2 | CASSLAIRTGDEQYF | TGTGCCAGCAGCTTAGCGATCCGAACCGGAGACGAGCAGTACTTC
. | TRBJ1-4 | . | TRBV7-9 | CASSPRTSSTNEKLFF | TGTGCCAGCAGCCCCAGGACAAGCTCAACTAATGAAAAACTGTTTTTT
. | TRBJ1-1 | . | TRBV7-9 | CASTTMAGSNTEAFF | TGTGCCAGCACCACCATGGCAGGGTCTAACACTGAAGCTTTCTTT
. | TRBJ2-7 | TRBD1 | TRBV6-1 | CASRDRNPYEQYF | TGTGCCAGCAGGGACAGGAACCCCTACGAGCAGTACTTC
. | TRBJ1-1 | . | TRBV30 | CAWSVQLNTEAFF | TGTGCCTGGAGTGTTCAATTGAACACTGAAGCTTTCTTT
. | TRBJ1-1 | TRBD1 | TRBV9 | CASSVAPTGLNTEAFF | TGTGCCAGCAGCGTAGCCCCGACAGGGTTGAACACTGAAGCTTTCTTT
. | TRBJ2-7 | TRBD2 | TRBV13 | CASSLRLAGVEQYF | TGTGCCAGCAGCTTAAGACTAGCGGGGGTCGAGCAGTACTTC